The clone carrying this T cell receptor (beta chain) was seen more than once but under ten times. The sample belongs to a study of blood T cell repertoires in COVID-19. Study background: The cDNA or gDNA used as material had been derived from T cells, B-cell-depleted T cells, or PBMCs.

Sequenced by immunoSEQ multiplex PCR; TCRdb stores in-frame clones only, minus some. Of 150,000 to 200,000 clones listed, around 82% are singletons. Those enrolled, adults aged roughly 18 to 90 years, came from 24 US areas. The receptor's source is an older woman with acute COVID-19. The sequenced sample was PBMCs or T cells enriched from blood (not recorded which).

Written as DNA, the CDR3 is TGTGCCAGCAGTTTAGCTACAGGGTACTATGGCTACACCTTC. The encoded protein is CASSLATGYYGYTF. The chain uses TRBV27 and TRBJ1-2; D perhaps matches TRBD1 (6 bases). The CDR3 contains 14 residues. CDR1 and CDR2 from the germline V gene are MNHEY and SMNVEV (reference sequence). Trimming stripped 2 bases from V and 3 bases from J, with 10 bases between.